This T cell receptor (beta chain) was captured by sequencing in a study of T cell responses to AZD1222 COVID-19 vaccine. Study-level findings and limits: Dominant at 160-218 and 743-854, vaccine-associated CD4 TCRs also spanned spike. Clonal diversity was possibly underestimated, and white British individuals and females predominated among donors. None of the repertoires were sampled until the peak T cell response had passed. Elevations in Spike-specific TCR breadth and depth followed administration of two AZD1222 doses.

Note on this clone: The target antigen is unknown.

Method: immunoSEQ multiplex PCR; TCRdb's copy keeps in-frame clones and lacks some. This sample has about 150,000 clones, with roughly nine tenths found just once. Trimming stripped 1 base from V and 6 bases from J, with 15 bases between. CDR3 length: 16 residues. In germline, CDR1 is SGHVS, CDR2 FQNEAQ. The rearrangement links TRBV7-8 to TRBJ2-2; D is perhaps TRBD2 (5 bases). Sequencing was performed on peripheral blood, taken 28 days after the second AZD1222 dose. The sequence came from an adult who received the AZD1222 COVID-19 vaccine. In DNA, the CDR3 is TGTGCCAGCAGCTTAGTGCTTGGACTTGGCGCCGGGGAGCTGTTTTTT. Translating gives CASSLVLGLGAGELFF.